A selection of T cell receptor beta chains follows, all from one sample in a study of T cell responses to AZD1222 COVID-19 vaccine. Generated by immunoSEQ multiplex PCR, the TCRdb table keeps only in-frame clones and is missing some. The table lists roughly 130,000 clones, approximately 89% of them singletons, with approximately 2.6% in the top ten. The specimen was peripheral blood, collected on day 0 of AZD1222 vaccination. These receptors were obtained from an adult in good health. Both conserved end residues are part of each CDR3. The D gene is left open where the match is weak. A clone size is listed for some rows: how often the clone was seen (once, few, many), or a class if it is expanded.

J gene	clone size	D gene	V gene	CDR3 DNA	CDR3 protein
TRBJ1-5	NA	TRBD1	TRBV5-5	TGTGCCAGCAGCTTGGATGGACAGGGTGAGCAGCCCCAGCATTTT	CASSLDGQGEQPQHF
TRBJ2-1	few	TRBD1	TRBV25-1	TGTGCCAGCAGCCCTCAGACAGGGTTATACAATGAGCAGTTCTTC	CASSPQTGLYNEQFF
TRBJ1-6	NA	NA	TRBV28	TGTGCCAGCAGTTTATCCGGGAGGGGTTCACCCCTCCACTTT	CASSLSGRGSPLHF
TRBJ1-5	NA	NA	TRBV4-1	TGCGCCAGCAGCCAAGGGAGGACAAGGGACGGTTGGGCCCAGCATTTT	CASSQGRTRDGWAQHF
TRBJ1-2	NA	NA	TRBV7-8	TGTGCCAGCAGCTCCCAATTACTAGGGAACTATGGCTACACCTTC	CASSSQLLGNYGYTF
TRBJ1-6	NA	NA	TRBV4-3	TGCGCCAGCAGCCAGACCGGTAATTCACCCCTCCACTTT	CASSQTGNSPLHF
TRBJ2-3	NA	NA	TRBV5-1	TGCGCCAGCAGCTCACAGGACACAGATACGCAGTATTTT	CASSSQDTDTQYF
TRBJ1-3	NA	NA	TRBV7-9	TGTGCCAGCAGCTTAGTTGGAAACACCATATATTTT	CASSLVGNTIYF
TRBJ1-2	NA	NA	TRBV2	TGTGCCAGCGGTAGATATGGCTACACCTTC	CASGRYGYTF
TRBJ1-2	NA	NA	TRBV4-2	TGTGCCAGCAGCCAAGTTTCCGAGACAGAATCAGGCTACACCTTC	CASSQVSETESGYTF